This T cell receptor beta chain is from a study of blood T cell repertoires in COVID-19. The wider study: Sites in the United States, Italy and Spain provided acute and convalescent COVID-19 samples.

Produced via immunoSEQ multiplex PCR; TCRdb's table is partial and in-frame only. The sample contains about 15,000 clones, roughly 87% of which appear only once. Germline V CDR1 and CDR2: MNHEY, SMNVEV (reference sequence). CDR3 length equals 14 residues. V shed 5 bases and J 2 bases; nucleotides not matched to a gene: 2. This TCR derives from a woman in her 70s with active COVID-19. The chain joins TRBV27 to TRBJ1-4; 7 nucleotides agree with TRBD1. Sequencing was carried out using peripheral blood. CDR3 region: CASSLRGTNEKLFF. CDR3 nucleotides: TGTGCCAGCAGTCTCAGGGGGACTAATGAAAAACTGTTTTTT.